The next 21 T cell receptor beta chains were all read from a single sample in a study of T cell changes during pregnancy in multiple sclerosis. Sequencing was performed with immunoSEQ multiplex PCR; in TCRdb, only in-frame clones are kept and a portion is missing. The repertoire holds about 75,000 clones, with more than 70% as singletons. Specimen: peripheral blood, collected in the first trimester of pregnancy. The receptors here all came from a female donor in good health, enrolled as a control in a pregnancy study.

The chain carries TRBV5-6 and TRBJ2-3, with D unresolved. The CDR3 length is 14 residues. V gave up 0 bases and J gave up 0 bases, with 5 bases separating them. Germline V CDR1 and CDR2: SGHDT, YYEEEE. The CDR3 spells CASSLGHSTDTQYF. In DNA, the CDR3 is TGTGCCAGCAGCTTGGGACACAGCACAGATACGCAGTATTTT.

The chain combines TRBV29-1 with TRBJ2-3, with TRBD2 identical over 10 bases. The CDR3 covers 13 residues. V shed 6 bases and J 5 bases; nucleotides not matched to a gene: 5. Per the germline V gene, CDR1 is SQVTM and CDR2 is ANQGSEA. The CDR3 DNA reads as TGCAGCGTAGCGGGGGGGCCCGGAGATACGCAGTATTTT. This translates into CSVAGGPGDTQYF.

This clone came up a few times. V is TRBV10-3 and J is TRBJ2-7; D might be TRBD2 (5 bases). V was cut by 3 bases and J by 4 bases, with 13 bases left in between. The germline gives CDR1 ENHRY, CDR2 SYGVKD. The CDR3 has 14 amino acids. The CDR3 is CAISDRSGVYEQYF. CDR3 DNA: TGTGCCATCAGTGATAGGTCCGGGGTTTACGAGCAGTACTTC.

Written as DNA, the CDR3 is TGTGCCAGCAGTGAATCGACAGGGTATAACTATGGCTACACCTTC. It is translated as CASSESTGYNYGYTF. The rearrangement links TRBV25-1 to TRBJ1-2; 7 bases are shared with TRBD1. The V gene's germline CDR1 is MGHDK and CDR2 SYGVNS. Trimming at V came to 1 base and at J to 1 base, leaving 3 bases not matched to a gene. The CDR3 extends over 15 amino acids.

This chain links TRBV27 with TRBJ2-7; tentatively, D is TRBD2 (5 bases). Germline lookup yields CDR1 MNHEY and CDR2 SMNVEV (reference sequence). Trimming took 7 bases from V and 2 from J, leaving 15 bases between them. CDR3 size: 14 residues. CDR3: CASTWTGGPYEQYF. The CDR3 DNA reads as TGTGCCAGCACCTGGACTGGCGGGCCCTACGAGCAGTACTTC.

This clone has a single count. V and J are TRBV27 and TRBJ2-1, with a weak D call TRBD2 (5 bases). The CDR3 extends over 15 amino acids. Germline-derived CDR1 and CDR2 are MNHEY and SMNVEV (reference sequence). V gave up 5 bases and J gave up 2 bases, with 13 bases separating them. CDR3 DNA: TGTGCCAGCAGTCCAAGCGGCGCACCCTACAATGAGCAGTTCTTC. Translated: CASSPSGAPYNEQFF.

The chain employs TRBV19 and TRBJ1-5; 8 bases are shared with TRBD1. V shed 6 bases and J 7 bases; nucleotides not matched to a gene: 5. This CDR3 has 13 amino acids. Germline V gene sequence: CDR1 LNHDA, CDR2 SQIVND (reference sequence). CDR3 DNA sequence: TGTGCCAGTAGCCAGGGGGCGGAGCAGCCCCAGCATTTT. Translation gives CASSQGAEQPQHF.

The V and J genes are TRBV11-2 and TRBJ2-7; TRBD2 aligns across 10 bases. The CDR3 sequence is 14 residues long. Germline V gene sequence: CDR1 SGHAT, CDR2 FQNNGV. Trimming cost V 6 bases and J 6 bases; bases outside gene matches: 8. CDR3: CASSPPASGGEQYF. In nucleotides, the CDR3 is TGTGCCAGCAGTCCCCCAGCTAGCGGGGGCGAGCAGTACTTC.

This chain connects TRBV19 to TRBJ1-2, with a possible D match to TRBD1 (6 bases). The V gene's germline CDR1 is LNHDA and CDR2 SQIVND (reference sequence). The CDR3 sequence is 14 residues long. With 6 bases removed from V and 3 bases from J, the gap between germline ends came to 14 bases. The CDR3 DNA reads TGTGCCAGTAGACGGGGGGCAGGATACTATGGCTACACCTTC. It translates to CASRRGAGYYGYTF.

The genes are TRBV27 and TRBJ1-2, with a possible D match to TRBD1 (6 bases). The CDR3 runs to 14 residues. Germline V gene data show CDR1 as MNHEY and CDR2 as SMNVEV (reference sequence). The V gene lost 3 bases and the J gene lost 7 bases, with 15 bases spanning the gap. CDR3 DNA: TGTGCCAGCAGTTTTAAGGGGGGGGCTGGTGGCTACACCTTC. Translation: CASSFKGGAGGYTF.

The CDR3 loop reads CAWSEGLAGTETQYF. DNA of the CDR3: TGTGCCTGGAGTGAAGGACTAGCGGGAACAGAGACCCAGTACTTC. The V gene is TRBV30, the J gene TRBJ2-5; TRBD2 matches 12 bases. Germline CDR1 and CDR2: GTSNPN and SVGIG (reference sequence). V shed 1 base and J 4 bases; nucleotides not matched to a gene: 4. This CDR3 region has 15 residues.

The chain combines TRBV6-1 with TRBJ2-1, with D possibly TRBD2 on 6 matching bases. This CDR3 spans 15 amino acids. CDR1 is MNHNS and CDR2 is SASEGT in the germline V gene. Trimming left V 4 bases short and J 1 base short, with 11 bases between. The CDR3 coding sequence is TGTGCCAGCAGTGGTAGACTAGTGTCCTACAATGAGCAGTTCTTC. Translating it yields CASSGRLVSYNEQFF.

The chain couples TRBV5-4 to TRBJ2-7, with 8 bases aligning to TRBD2. The V gene end was trimmed by 2 bases and the J gene end by 6 bases; junction bases not matched to a gene: 10. The germline gives CDR1 SGHNT, CDR2 YYREEE (reference sequence). The CDR3 is 15 amino acids. This CDR3 reads CASSFDGGAPFEQYF. For the CDR3, the DNA is TGTGCCAGCAGCTTTGACGGGGGGGCTCCGTTCGAGCAGTACTTC.

This clone appeared once. The chain couples TRBV9 to TRBJ1-4; possible D gene TRBD1, 6 bases. CDR1 and CDR2 from the germline V gene are SGDLS and YYNGEE. The length of the CDR3 is 14 residues. The ends were cut back, 2 bases at V and 8 bases at J, with 13 bases in the middle. The CDR3 DNA sequence: TGTGCCAGCAGCGTTAGAGGGGGTGAGGAAAAACTGTTTTTT. Encoded protein: CASSVRGGEEKLFF.

This chain connects TRBV14 to TRBJ1-6; 9 nucleotides match TRBD1. The CDR3 consists of 15 residues. The trim removed 0 bases at V and 9 bases at J, leaving 3 bases unmatched. Germline V gives CDR1 SGHDN, CDR2 FVKESK. The CDR3 is CASSQDRTGASPLHF. The CDR3 coding sequence is TGTGCCAGCAGCCAAGACCGGACAGGGGCTTCACCCCTCCACTTT.

V and J are TRBV15 and TRBJ1-2; a weak D match, TRBD1 (5 bases). V was trimmed by 0 bases and J by 4 bases, leaving 12 bases between them. Germline lookup yields CDR1 LNHNV and CDR2 YYDKDF (reference sequence). The CDR3 totals 15 residues. The CDR3 here is CATSRDGGGRYGYTF. In nucleotides, the CDR3 is TGTGCCACCAGCAGAGATGGCGGGGGTCGCTATGGCTACACCTTC.

The V and J genes are TRBV11-2 and TRBJ2-5; 7 bases map to TRBD1. With V trimmed by 5 bases and J by 14 bases, 8 bases remained unmatched. The CDR3 covers 11 residues. Per germline, CDR1 SGHAT and CDR2 FQNNGV. The CDR3 DNA is TGTGCCAGCAGCCCAGGGGGACCCCGATACTTC. It codes for CASSPGGPRYF.

V is TRBV6-6 and J is TRBJ1-5; tentatively, D is TRBD1 (5 bases). The V gene's germline CDR1 is MNHNY and CDR2 SVGAGI (reference sequence). Deletions cut 6 bases from V and 4 bases from J, with 10 bases between. The CDR3 is made up of 13 amino acids. The CDR3 spells CASSNGGNQPQHF. CDR3 nucleotides: TGTGCCAGCAGCAACGGGGGGAATCAGCCCCAGCATTTT.

For the CDR3, the DNA is TGTGCCAGCAGTTCCTGGGGACATTCTAGCACAGATACGCAGTATTTT. This gives the protein CASSSWGHSSTDTQYF. V usage is TRBV27 and J usage is TRBJ2-3, with a weak D call TRBD1 (6 bases). The CDR3 runs 16 residues. V lost 4 bases and J 0 bases, leaving 14 bases between the germline ends. Germline V lookup: CDR1 MNHEY, CDR2 SMNVEV (reference sequence).

This chain joins TRBV5-1 and TRBJ1-4; 8 bases are a match to TRBD1. Trimming removed 3 bases from V and 7 bases from J; junction bases left unmatched: 14. CDR1 and CDR2 (germline): SGHRS, YFSETQ. CDR3 length: 17 residues. This CDR3 is CASSSLGHQGAPEKLFF. The CDR3 coding sequence is TGCGCCAGCAGCTCTTTGGGTCATCAGGGGGCGCCTGAAAAACTGTTTTTT.

This clone was seen more than once but under ten times. The gene calls are TRBV18 and TRBJ1-1; no reliable D call. The CDR3 contains 12 residues. Germline V CDR1 and CDR2: KGHSH, LQKENI. Trimming took off 2 bases at V and 5 bases at J, with 6 bases between the two ends. CDR3 bases: TGTGCCAGCTCACCAGGGCAGACTGAAGCTTTCTTT. This gives the protein CASSPGQTEAFF.